This paragraph reports one T cell receptor (beta chain). The antigen is unknown. This record comes from a study of cytomegalovirus exposure and HLA in healthy donors. Study at large: As released early, the data held around 80 million unique TCRs from HLA-typed donors.

General study results and limits: In vitro confirmation showed three CMV-associated chains to be CMV antigen specific. In a later analysis, DRB1 alleles had the most associated TCRs; HLA-C alleles the fewest. V- and J-gene trimming of TCR beta was linked (in a later analysis) to a missense DCLRE1C variant.

Primers included in the PCR were 60 Vbeta and 13 Jbeta primers. TCRdb keeps only in-frame clones here, not all; method: immunoSEQ multiplex PCR. The data hold roughly 140,000 clones, with 80% observed a single time. The CDR3 contains 14 residues. Germline CDR1 reads SNHLY; CDR2 reads FYNNEI. Between the trimmed V and J ends, which lost 3 bases and 2 bases, there was a span of 9 bases. The origin of this receptor is a male donor in good health and CMV-seronegative. The sequenced material came from PBMCs. This chain connects TRBV2 to TRBJ2-3; no reliable D call. The CDR3 region has the DNA TGTGCCAGCAGTGAGGCACAAGTCACAGATACGCAGTATTTT. Translation gives CASSEAQVTDTQYF.